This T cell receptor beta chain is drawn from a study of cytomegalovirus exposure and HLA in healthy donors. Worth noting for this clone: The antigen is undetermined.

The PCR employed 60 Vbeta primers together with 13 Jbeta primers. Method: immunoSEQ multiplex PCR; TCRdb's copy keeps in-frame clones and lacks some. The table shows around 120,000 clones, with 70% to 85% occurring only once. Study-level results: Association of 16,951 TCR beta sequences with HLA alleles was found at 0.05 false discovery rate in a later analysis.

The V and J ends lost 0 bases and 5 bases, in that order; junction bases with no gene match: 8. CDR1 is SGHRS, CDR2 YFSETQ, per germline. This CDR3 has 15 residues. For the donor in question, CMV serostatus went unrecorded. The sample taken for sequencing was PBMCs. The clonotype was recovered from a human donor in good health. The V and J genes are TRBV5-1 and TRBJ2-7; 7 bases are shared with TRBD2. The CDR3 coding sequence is TGCGCCAGCAGCTTGGATGCGGGAGTGAAAAACGAGCAGTACTTC. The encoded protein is CASSLDAGVKNEQYF. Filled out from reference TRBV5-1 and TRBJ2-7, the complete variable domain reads KAGVTQTPRYLIKTRGQQVTLSCSPISGHRSVSWYQQTPGQGLQFLFEYFSETQRNKGNFPGRFSGRQFSNSRSEMNVSTLELGDSALYLCASSLDAGVKNEQYFGPGTRLTVT.